Listed below are T cell receptor beta chains from one sample, sequenced in a study of blood T cell repertoires in COVID-19. The assay was immunoSEQ multiplex PCR, and TCRdb's table has in-frame clones only and misses some. The sample lists more than 90,000 clones; about 91% were seen once. Sample: peripheral blood. All receptors derive from a man aged 50-59 years with acute or convalescent COVID-19. Each CDR3 is given with its conserved first and last residue. D genes are given only for firm matches. Rows give clone size only sometimes, using once, few, many, or a class for an expanded clone.

clone size: .
J gene: TRBJ1-6
V gene: TRBV27
CDR3 length: 15
D gene: .
CDR3 DNA: TGTGCCAGCAGTTTACGTGGACAGTATAATTCACCCCTCCACTTT
CDR3 protein: CASSLRGQYNSPLHF

clone size: .
J gene: TRBJ2-3
V gene: TRBV5-1
CDR3 length: 16
D gene: TRBD1
CDR3 DNA: TGCGCCAGCAGCACGGCCGGGACAGGGGGCTACGATACGCAGTATTTT
CDR3 protein: CASSTAGTGGYDTQYF

clone size: once
J gene: TRBJ2-2
V gene: TRBV19
CDR3 length: 17
D gene: TRBD2
CDR3 DNA: TGTGCCAGTACCAGGACTAGCGGGGGCCGAGACACCGGGGAGCTGTTTTTT
CDR3 protein: CASTRTSGGRDTGELFF

clone size: .
J gene: TRBJ1-2
V gene: TRBV12-3/TRBV12-4
CDR3 length: 12
D gene: .
CDR3 DNA: TGTGCCAGCAGTTTGCAGGGTCGAAGCTACACCTTC
CDR3 protein: CASSLQGRSYTF

clone size: .
J gene: TRBJ1-1
V gene: TRBV27
CDR3 length: 15
D gene: .
CDR3 DNA: TGTGCCAGCAGTTTCGGGCGGGCGAGAAACACTGAAGCTTTCTTT
CDR3 protein: CASSFGRARNTEAFF

clone size: .
J gene: TRBJ2-7
V gene: TRBV1
CDR3 length: 16
D gene: .
CDR3 DNA: TGCACCAGCAGCCAAGACTGTTGCTCCTCCCCGCGGGAGCAGTACTTC
CDR3 protein: CTSSQDCCSSPREQYF

clone size: .
J gene: TRBJ2-3
V gene: TRBV5-1
CDR3 length: 15
D gene: TRBD2
CDR3 DNA: TGCGCCAGCAGCTCTAGGACTAGCGGCACAGATACGCAGTATTTT
CDR3 protein: CASSSRTSGTDTQYF

clone size: .
J gene: TRBJ2-3
V gene: TRBV12-5
CDR3 length: 16
D gene: TRBD2
CDR3 DNA: TGTGCTAGTGGTTTTAGGCGGGGGTCTTCCACAGATACGCAGTATTTT
CDR3 protein: CASGFRRGSSTDTQYF

clone size: .
J gene: TRBJ1-1
V gene: TRBV27
CDR3 length: 14
D gene: .
CDR3 DNA: TGTGCCAGCGGAAGGGACATGAGGGACACTGAAGCTTTCTTT
CDR3 protein: CASGRDMRDTEAFF

clone size: .
J gene: TRBJ2-4
V gene: TRBV6-5
CDR3 length: 13
D gene: TRBD2
CDR3 DNA: TGTGCCAGCAGGGTCGGGGGGGCAAACATTCAGTACTTC
CDR3 protein: CASRVGGANIQYF

clone size: .
J gene: TRBJ2-1
V gene: TRBV19
CDR3 length: 19
D gene: TRBD1
CDR3 DNA: TGTGCCAGTAGTATCCTCGGCGTATTACAGGGGTTGAACTACAATGAGCAGTTCTTC
CDR3 protein: CASSILGVLQGLNYNEQFF

clone size: once
J gene: TRBJ2-2
V gene: TRBV19
CDR3 length: 14
D gene: .
CDR3 DNA: TGTGCCAGTAGTCTAGACTTCAGGGCCGGGGAGCTGTTTTTT
CDR3 protein: CASSLDFRAGELFF

clone size: .
J gene: TRBJ2-3
V gene: TRBV5-1
CDR3 length: 15
D gene: TRBD1
CDR3 DNA: TGCGCCAGCAGCCGTCCCGGGACAGGGACAGATACGCAGTATTTT
CDR3 protein: CASSRPGTGTDTQYF

clone size: once
J gene: TRBJ1-5
V gene: TRBV2
CDR3 length: 15
D gene: TRBD1
CDR3 DNA: TGTGCCAGCAGTGAGGAGGGGACAGGGAATCAGCCCCAGCATTTT
CDR3 protein: CASSEEGTGNQPQHF

clone size: .
J gene: TRBJ1-2
V gene: TRBV7-9
CDR3 length: 13
D gene: .
CDR3 DNA: TGTGCCAGCAGCTTAGCTGAGACAGGACTCCCCACCTTC
CDR3 protein: CASSLAETGLPTF

clone size: .
J gene: TRBJ2-1
V gene: TRBV4-2
CDR3 length: 16
D gene: .
CDR3 DNA: TGTGCCAGCAGCCAAACGTGGGACTCTGGCAGCAATGAGCAGTTCTTC
CDR3 protein: CASSQTWDSGSNEQFF

clone size: .
J gene: TRBJ1-5
V gene: TRBV2
CDR3 length: 14
D gene: .
CDR3 DNA: TGTGCCAGCAGTGGGACAGAAGGCAATCAGCCCCAGCATTTT
CDR3 protein: CASSGTEGNQPQHF

clone size: .
J gene: TRBJ2-7
V gene: TRBV5-4
CDR3 length: 15
D gene: TRBD2
CDR3 DNA: TGTGCCAGCAGCTCCGTCGGGAGGCCTTTGGAAGAGCAGTACTTC
CDR3 protein: CASSSVGRPLEEQYF

clone size: .
J gene: TRBJ2-6
V gene: TRBV15
CDR3 length: 16
D gene: TRBD1
CDR3 DNA: TGTGCCACCAGCAGAGGCGACAGGGCTGGGGCCAACGTCCTGACTTTC
CDR3 protein: CATSRGDRAGANVLTF

clone size: .
J gene: TRBJ2-2
V gene: TRBV2
CDR3 length: 13
D gene: .
CDR3 DNA: TGTGCCAGCAGTTCAGGGGTACTCGGGGAGCTGTTTTTT
CDR3 protein: CASSSGVLGELFF

clone size: .
J gene: TRBJ2-1
V gene: TRBV7-2
CDR3 length: 16
D gene: TRBD2
CDR3 DNA: TGTGCCAGCAGCTTAGCGAGGCCTAGCGGGGCGAATGAGCAGTTCTTC
CDR3 protein: CASSLARPSGANEQFF

clone size: .
J gene: TRBJ1-1
V gene: TRBV9
CDR3 length: 15
D gene: .
CDR3 DNA: TGTGCCAGCAGCCCCCGTCCGGGACAGAACACTGAAGCTTTCTTT
CDR3 protein: CASSPRPGQNTEAFF